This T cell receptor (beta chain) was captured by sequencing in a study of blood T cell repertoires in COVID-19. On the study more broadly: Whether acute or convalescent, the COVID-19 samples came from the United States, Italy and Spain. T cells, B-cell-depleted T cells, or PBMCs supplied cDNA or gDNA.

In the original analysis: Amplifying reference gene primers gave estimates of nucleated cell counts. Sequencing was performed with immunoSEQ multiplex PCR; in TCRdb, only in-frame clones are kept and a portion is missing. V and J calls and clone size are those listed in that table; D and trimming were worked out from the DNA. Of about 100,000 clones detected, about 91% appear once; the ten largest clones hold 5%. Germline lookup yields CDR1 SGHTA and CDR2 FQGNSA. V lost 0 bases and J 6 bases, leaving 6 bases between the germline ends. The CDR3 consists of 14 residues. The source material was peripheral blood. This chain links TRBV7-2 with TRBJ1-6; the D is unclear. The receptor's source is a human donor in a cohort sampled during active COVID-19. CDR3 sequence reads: CASSLATFNSPLHF. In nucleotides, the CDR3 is TGTGCCAGCAGCTTAGCCACATTTAATTCACCCCTCCACTTT.